What follows are 6 T cell receptor beta chains derived from one specimen sequenced in a study of cytomegalovirus exposure and HLA in healthy donors. Only in-frame clones appear in the TCRdb table, and some are missing; sequencing was by immunoSEQ multiplex PCR. Found here are about 160,000 clones, 65% to 90% of them singletons; the top ten hold approximately 2.2%. The sample taken for sequencing was PBMCs. The receptors were sampled from a woman aged 18-29 years in good health and CMV-seronegative.

The CDR3 DNA reads TGCGCCAGCTATAAAGGGTTCCAGACTGCGGGAGGCACAGATACGCAGTATTTT. As protein: CASYKGFQTAGGTDTQYF. The chain recombines TRBV5-1 with TRBJ2-3; TRBD2 agrees at 7 bases. The CDR3 is 18 residues long. The germline V gene encodes CDR1 SGHRS and CDR2 YFSETQ. V was pared by 7 bases and J by 1 base, with 18 bases of the junction left unmatched.

This chain joins TRBV7-2 and TRBJ1-2; possibly TRBD1 for D (6 bases). V gave up 4 bases and J gave up 6 bases, with 9 bases separating them. CDR1 SGHTA and CDR2 FQGNSA come from the germline V gene. The CDR3 is made up of 12 amino acids. The CDR3 here is CASSSPGDGYTF. The CDR3 region has the DNA TGTGCCAGCAGCTCTCCAGGGGATGGCTACACCTTC.

The chain couples TRBV6-5 to TRBJ2-3, with D maybe TRBD2 (6 bases). The CDR3 is made up of 13 amino acids. Germline CDR1 is MNHEY and CDR2 is SVGAGI. Trimming cost V 6 bases and J 6 bases, with 13 bases left between them. CDR3 region: CASSQRRDDTQYF. The CDR3 region has the DNA TGTGCCAGCAGCCAACGGAGGGATGATACGCAGTATTTT.

This chain connects TRBV27 to TRBJ2-7; TRBD1 matches 11 bases. The CDR3 runs 17 residues. Germline V gene sequence: CDR1 MNHEY, CDR2 SMNVEV (reference sequence). Losses at the gene ends were 4 bases for V and 0 bases for J; bases not matched to a gene: 8. The CDR3 loop is CASSSRDRGVNSYEQYF. CDR3 bases: TGTGCCAGCAGTTCAAGGGACAGGGGGGTTAACTCCTACGAGCAGTACTTC.

This clone was seen once. The chain has TRBV7-2 and TRBJ1-2, with 8 bases aligning to TRBD1. Germline V gene lookup returns CDR1 SGHTA and CDR2 FQGNSA. After removal of 0 bases from V and 0 bases from J, the junction contained 6 bases not matched to a gene. The CDR3 covers 17 residues. CDR3 region: CASSLAAGGVANYGYTF. The CDR3 DNA reads TGTGCCAGCAGCTTAGCTGCAGGGGGCGTAGCTAACTATGGCTACACCTTC.

This clone has only one observation. The chain carries TRBV30 and TRBJ1-2; D perhaps matches TRBD1 (6 bases). The germline V gene has CDR1 GTSNPN and CDR2 SVGIG (reference sequence). V was cut by 5 bases and J by 4 bases, with 20 bases left in between. The CDR3 is 15 residues long. The CDR3: CAWGDKSQGPYGYTF. The CDR3 DNA follows: TGTGCCTGGGGTGATAAATCACAGGGCCCCTATGGCTACACCTTC.